This T cell receptor (beta chain) was recovered during a study of T cell repertoires in cytomegalovirus infection. The wider study: CMV epitopes that were recently identified and HLA-C-restricted were used alongside well-studied HLA-B-restricted ones. Findings of the study overall: It was HLA-C-restricted CMV-specific TCR beta clonotypes that dominated the response ex vivo. Summed frequency of public TCR beta families distinguished CMV carriers with the relevant HLA.

This clonotype was detected a few times. Antigen: not known. Trimming shortened V by 5 bases and J by 3 bases, and 11 bases separated the two germline ends. Germline V gene sequence: CDR1 SGHVS, CDR2 FQNEAQ. The CDR3 is 14 amino acids. TCRdb processed the reads anew with MiXCR; each CDR3 protein has one entry. The data hold under 200,000 distinct CDR3 sequences, with roughly 20% observed a single time. This sequence originates from a human donor in good health (CMV status not recorded). Some clones in this sample may be carry-over from other donors' samples. Source: CD8+ T cells from cultured PBMCs, taken from culture after CMV antigen stimulation. V usage is TRBV7-8 and J usage is TRBJ2-1; D possibly corresponds to TRBD2 (6 bases). CDR3 bases: TGTGCCAGCAGCCTCTACGGGGGCTACAATGAGCAGTTCTTC. Its translation: CASSLYGGYNEQFF. The variable domain in full, completed from reference TRBV7-8 and TRBJ2-1, reads GAGVSQSPRYKVAKRGQDVALRCDPISGHVSLFWYQQALGQGPEFLTYFQNEAQLDKSGLPSDRFFAERPEGSVSTLKIQRTQQEDSAVYLCASSLYGGYNEQFFGPGTRLTVL.